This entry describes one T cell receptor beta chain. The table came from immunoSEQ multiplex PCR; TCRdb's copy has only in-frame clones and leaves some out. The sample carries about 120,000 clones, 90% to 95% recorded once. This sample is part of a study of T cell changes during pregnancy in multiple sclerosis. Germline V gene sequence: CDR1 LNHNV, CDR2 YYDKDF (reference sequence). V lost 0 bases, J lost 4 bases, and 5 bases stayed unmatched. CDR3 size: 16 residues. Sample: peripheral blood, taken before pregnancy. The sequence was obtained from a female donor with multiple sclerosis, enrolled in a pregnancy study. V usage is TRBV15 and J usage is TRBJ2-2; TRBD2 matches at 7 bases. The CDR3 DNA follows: TGTGCCACCAGCAGAGATATGCCTAGCGGCACCGGGGAGCTGTTTTTT. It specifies CATSRDMPSGTGELFF.